The clone carrying this T cell receptor (beta chain) showed up just a few times. The antigen is not known. This specimen belongs to a study of cytotoxic CD8 clonotypes in ibrutinib-treated CLL. On the study more broadly: Partial response occurred in about 25 patients and complete response in 2; at median approximately 65 months, roughly 15 remained remitted and about twelve progressed. Study-wide points: Clonality was elevated at ibrutinib response and had returned toward baseline at progression.

This CDR3 has 13 residues. Germline assignment: CDR1 MNHEY and CDR2 SVGAGI. Trimming took off 4 bases at V and 1 base at J, with 5 bases between the two ends. Cryopreserved PBMCs were the source of about 1.9 micrograms of genomic DNA, which went to TCR beta libraries. Sequencing used immunoSEQ multiplex PCR; TCRdb keeps in-frame clones, though not all of them. The repertoire consists of roughly 330,000 clones, with 67% occurring once and the leading ten covering approximately 6%. The rearrangement joins TRBV6-5 to TRBJ1-3; D gene uncertain. This sequence originates from a human donor with chronic lymphocytic leukemia. The sequencing used PBMCs, collected after 36 months of ibrutinib treatment. The CDR3 DNA reads as TGTGCCAGCAGTTGGAGTTCTGGAAACACCATATATTTT. It is translated as CASSWSSGNTIYF.